This TCR beta chain was recovered during a study of STAT5B mutations in CD4+ large granular lymphocyte leukemia. General study points: TRBV06-family usage was enriched in top patient clones (8/27) versus controls (2/35). No patients shared main leukemic clonotypes, though about 26% appeared at low frequency elsewhere.

The V end lost 0 bases, the J end lost 4 bases, and 6 bases lay between the germline ends. Germline V CDR1 and CDR2: SGHTA, FQGNSA. This CDR3 is 13 amino acids long. Comments on this clone: Its antigen remains unidentified.

The survey-level immunoSEQ assay was used. In the original analysis: Productive clonotypes were detectable down to 2.59 x 10-5 frequency. Produced via immunoSEQ multiplex PCR; TCRdb's table is partial and in-frame only. That table gives V, J and clone size, and the DNA gave D and trimming. The data show 35,000 or so clones, 69% seen once. This TCR was recovered from a human donor in good health. Material for sequencing was CD4+ T cells from blood buffy coats. The chain joins TRBV7-2 to TRBJ1-2, with D possibly matching TRBD1 (6 bases). Written as DNA, the CDR3 is TGTGCCAGCAGCTTAGCAGGGGGCTATGGCTACACCTTC. This encodes CASSLAGGYGYTF.